This T cell receptor (beta chain) came from a study of regulatory dendritic cells for organ transplantation. Looking at the study overall: On day 6, the dendritic cells were exposed to LPS. Study-wide results and caveats: Considerable individual heterogeneity was seen in alloreactive memory CD8+ T cells.

Sorted T cells were CFSE-labeled and cultured 5 days with allogeneic regulatory or mature dendritic cells at 1:10. Memory T cells were CD45RO+, naive were CD45RA+, sorted by FACS. Clones were read by immunoSEQ multiplex PCR, and TCRdb kept only the in-frame ones, dropping some. The repertoire holds about 4,200 clones, with roughly 60% as singletons. CDR3 length: 16 amino acids. V shed 0 bases and J shed 7 bases, with 16 bases lying between them. CDR1 is LGHNA and CDR2 is YNFKEQ in the germline V gene. This clone was seen once. The antigen is not known. The sequenced material came from memory CD8+ T cells from blood cultured with regulatory dendritic cells. The sample's subset: CD45RO+ memory T cells. V gene TRBV4-2 combines with J gene TRBJ2-1, with D possibly being TRBD2 (5 bases). The clonotype comes from a human donor in good health. The CDR3 protein is CASSQEGRLSRNEQFF. The DNA for the CDR3 is TGTGCCAGCAGCCAAGAGGGGAGACTATCAAGAAATGAGCAGTTCTTC.